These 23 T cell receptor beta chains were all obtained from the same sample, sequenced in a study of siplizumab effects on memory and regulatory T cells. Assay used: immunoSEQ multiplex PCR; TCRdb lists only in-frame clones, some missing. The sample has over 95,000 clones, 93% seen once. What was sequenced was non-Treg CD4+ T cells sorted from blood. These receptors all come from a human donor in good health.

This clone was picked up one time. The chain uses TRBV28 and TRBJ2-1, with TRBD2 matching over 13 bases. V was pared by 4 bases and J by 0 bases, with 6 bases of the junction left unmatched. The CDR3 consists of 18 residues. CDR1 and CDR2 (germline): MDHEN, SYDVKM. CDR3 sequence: CASSYLTSGGISYNEQFF. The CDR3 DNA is TGTGCCAGCAGTTACCTGACTAGCGGGGGGATCTCCTACAATGAGCAGTTCTTC.

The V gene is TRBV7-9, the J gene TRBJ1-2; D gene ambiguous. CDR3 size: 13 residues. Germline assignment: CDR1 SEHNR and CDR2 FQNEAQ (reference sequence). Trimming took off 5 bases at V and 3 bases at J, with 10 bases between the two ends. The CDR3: CASSTREYYGYTF. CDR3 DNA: TGTGCCAGCAGCACCCGGGAATACTATGGCTACACCTTC. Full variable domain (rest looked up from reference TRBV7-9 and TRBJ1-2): DTGVSQNPRHKITKRGQNVTFRCDPISEHNRLYWYRQTLGQGPEFLTYFQNEAQLEKSRLLSDRFSAERPKGSFSTLEIQRTEQGDSAMYLCASSTREYYGYTFGSGTRLTVV.

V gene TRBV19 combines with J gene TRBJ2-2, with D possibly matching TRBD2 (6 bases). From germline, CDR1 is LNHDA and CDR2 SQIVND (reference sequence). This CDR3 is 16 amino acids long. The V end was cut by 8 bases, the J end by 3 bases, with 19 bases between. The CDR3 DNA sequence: TGTGCCAGTCGATGGTCCGGGACTTCATACACCGGGGAGCTGTTTTTT. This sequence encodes CASRWSGTSYTGELFF.

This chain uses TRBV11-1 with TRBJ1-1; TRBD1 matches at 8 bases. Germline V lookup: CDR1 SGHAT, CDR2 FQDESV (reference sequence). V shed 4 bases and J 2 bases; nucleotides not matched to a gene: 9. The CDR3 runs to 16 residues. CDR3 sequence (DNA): TGTGCCAGCAGCTCAACTGGACAGGGAGTTAACACTGAAGCTTTCTTT. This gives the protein CASSSTGQGVNTEAFF.

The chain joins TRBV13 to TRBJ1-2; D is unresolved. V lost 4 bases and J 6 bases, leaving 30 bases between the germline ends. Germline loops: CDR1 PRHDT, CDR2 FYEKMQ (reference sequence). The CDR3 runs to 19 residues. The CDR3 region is CASSSNIRATSDVTDGYTF. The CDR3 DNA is TGTGCCAGCAGCTCTAATATACGGGCGACCTCCGACGTCACGGATGGCTACACCTTC.

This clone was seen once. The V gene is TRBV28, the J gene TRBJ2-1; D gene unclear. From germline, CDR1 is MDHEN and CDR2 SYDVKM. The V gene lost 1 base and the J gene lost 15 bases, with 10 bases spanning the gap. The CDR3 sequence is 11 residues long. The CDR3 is CASSLSTLMFF. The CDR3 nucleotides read TGTGCCAGCAGTTTATCGACTCTTATGTTCTTC.

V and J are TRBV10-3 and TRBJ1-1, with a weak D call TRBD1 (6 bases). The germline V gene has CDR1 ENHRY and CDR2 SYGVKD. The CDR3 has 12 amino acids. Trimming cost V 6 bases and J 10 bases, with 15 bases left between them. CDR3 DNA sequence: TGTGCCATCAGGACCCTACAGGGAGCAGCTTTCTTT. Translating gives CAIRTLQGAAFF.

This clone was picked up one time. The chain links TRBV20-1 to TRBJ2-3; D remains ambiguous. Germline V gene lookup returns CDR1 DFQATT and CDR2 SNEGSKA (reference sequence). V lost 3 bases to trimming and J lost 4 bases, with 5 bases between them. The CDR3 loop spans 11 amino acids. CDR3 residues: CSASFSDTQYF. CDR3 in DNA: TGCAGTGCTAGTTTTTCAGATACGCAGTATTTT.

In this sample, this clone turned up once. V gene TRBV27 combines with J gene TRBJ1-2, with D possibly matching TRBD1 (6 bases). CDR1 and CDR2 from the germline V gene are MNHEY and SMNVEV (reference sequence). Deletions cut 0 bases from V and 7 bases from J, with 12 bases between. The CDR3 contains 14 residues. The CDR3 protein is CASSLSTTGGGYTF. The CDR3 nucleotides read TGTGCCAGCAGTTTATCTACGACAGGCGGTGGCTACACCTTC.

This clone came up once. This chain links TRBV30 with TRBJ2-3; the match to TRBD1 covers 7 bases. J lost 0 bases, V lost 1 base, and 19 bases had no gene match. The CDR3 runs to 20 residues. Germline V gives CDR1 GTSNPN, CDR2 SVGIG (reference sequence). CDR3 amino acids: CAWSGGIRDSGTSSTDTQYF. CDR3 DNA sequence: TGTGCCTGGAGTGGGGGGATTCGGGACAGTGGGACCTCTAGCACAGATACGCAGTATTTT.

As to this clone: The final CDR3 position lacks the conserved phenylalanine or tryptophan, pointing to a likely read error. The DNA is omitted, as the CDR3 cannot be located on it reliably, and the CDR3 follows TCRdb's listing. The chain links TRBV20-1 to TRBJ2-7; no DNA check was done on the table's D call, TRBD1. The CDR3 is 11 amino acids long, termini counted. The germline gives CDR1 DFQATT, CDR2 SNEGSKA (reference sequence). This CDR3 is CSAGDGAGAAL.

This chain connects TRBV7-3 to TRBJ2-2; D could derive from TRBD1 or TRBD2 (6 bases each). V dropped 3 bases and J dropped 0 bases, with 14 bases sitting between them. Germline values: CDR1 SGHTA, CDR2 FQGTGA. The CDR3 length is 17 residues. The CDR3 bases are TGTGCCAGCAGCTTGCTGGGGGGCAGAACGAACACCGGGGAGCTGTTTTTT. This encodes CASSLLGGRTNTGELFF.

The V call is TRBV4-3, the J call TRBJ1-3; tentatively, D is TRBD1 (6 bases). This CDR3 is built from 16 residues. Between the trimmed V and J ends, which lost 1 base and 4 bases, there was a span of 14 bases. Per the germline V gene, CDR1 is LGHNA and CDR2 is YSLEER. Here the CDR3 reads CASSQGGLGQGNTIYF. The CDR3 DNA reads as TGCGCCAGCAGCCAAGGAGGTCTAGGACAGGGAAACACCATATATTTT.

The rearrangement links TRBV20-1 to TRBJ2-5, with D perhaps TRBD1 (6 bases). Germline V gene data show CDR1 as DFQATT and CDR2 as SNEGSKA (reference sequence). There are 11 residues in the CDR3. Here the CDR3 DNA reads TGCAGCGCGCGACAGGCGGAGACCCAGTACTTC. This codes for CSARQAETQYF.

CDR3: CASSYSTGEETQYF. The CDR3 bases are TGTGCCAGCAGTTACTCGACAGGGGAAGAGACCCAGTACTTC. The chain carries TRBV6-5 and TRBJ2-5; TRBD1 aligns across 8 bases. The germline V gene has CDR1 MNHEY and CDR2 SVGAGI. The trim removed 0 bases at V and 3 bases at J, leaving 0 bases unmatched. This CDR3 comprises 14 residues.

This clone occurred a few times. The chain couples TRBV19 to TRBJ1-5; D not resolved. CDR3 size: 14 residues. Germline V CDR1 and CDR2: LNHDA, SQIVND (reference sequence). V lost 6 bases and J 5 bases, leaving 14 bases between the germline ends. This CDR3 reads CASRPGPVDQPQHF. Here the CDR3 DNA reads TGTGCCAGTAGGCCGGGCCCAGTCGATCAGCCCCAGCATTTT.

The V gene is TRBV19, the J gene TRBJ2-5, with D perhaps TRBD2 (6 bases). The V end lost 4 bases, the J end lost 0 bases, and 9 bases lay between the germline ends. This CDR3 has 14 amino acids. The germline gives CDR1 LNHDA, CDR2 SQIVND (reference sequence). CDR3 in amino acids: CASSSGAYQETQYF. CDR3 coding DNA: TGTGCCAGTAGTAGCGGGGCCTACCAAGAGACCCAGTACTTC.

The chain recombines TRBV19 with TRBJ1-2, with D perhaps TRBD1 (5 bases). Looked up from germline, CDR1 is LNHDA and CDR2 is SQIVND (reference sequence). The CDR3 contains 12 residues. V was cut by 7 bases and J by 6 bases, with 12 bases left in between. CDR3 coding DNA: TGTGCCAGTACTCTTCGGGGGGATGGCTACACCTTC. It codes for CASTLRGDGYTF. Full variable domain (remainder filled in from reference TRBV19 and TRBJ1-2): DGGITQSPKYLFRKEGQNVTLSCEQNLNHDAMYWYRQDPGQGLRLIYYSQIVNDFQKGDIAEGYSVSREKKESFPLTVTSAQKNPTAFYLCASTLRGDGYTFGSGTRLTVV.

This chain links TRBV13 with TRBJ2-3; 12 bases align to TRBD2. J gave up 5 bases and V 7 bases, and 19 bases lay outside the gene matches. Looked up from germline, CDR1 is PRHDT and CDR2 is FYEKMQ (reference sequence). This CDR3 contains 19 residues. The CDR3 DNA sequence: TGTGCCAGCACTCGCGCTTGGGCTAGCGGGGGGGCCGAGGTAGATACGCAGTATTTT. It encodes CASTRAWASGGAEVDTQYF.

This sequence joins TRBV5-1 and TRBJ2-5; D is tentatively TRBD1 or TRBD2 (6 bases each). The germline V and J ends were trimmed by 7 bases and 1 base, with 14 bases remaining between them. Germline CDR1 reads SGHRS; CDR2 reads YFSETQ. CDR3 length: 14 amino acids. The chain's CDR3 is CASRPGATQETQYF. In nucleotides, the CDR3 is TGCGCCAGCCGGCCGGGGGCGACCCAAGAGACCCAGTACTTC.

The DNA of the CDR3 is TGTGCCAGCTCACCAGGGAGGCCAGACCAAGAGACCCAGTACTTC. Protein product: CASSPGRPDQETQYF. The chain combines TRBV18 with TRBJ2-5; tentatively, D is TRBD2 (6 bases). CDR1 is KGHSH and CDR2 is LQKENI in the germline V gene. The ends were cut back, 2 bases at V and 0 bases at J, with 10 bases in the middle. The CDR3 runs to 15 residues.

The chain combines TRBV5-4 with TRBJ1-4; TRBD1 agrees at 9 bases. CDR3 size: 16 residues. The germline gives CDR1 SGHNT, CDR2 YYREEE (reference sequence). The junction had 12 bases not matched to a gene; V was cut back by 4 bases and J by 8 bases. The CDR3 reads CASSVGRTGAGEKLFF. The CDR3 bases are TGTGCCAGCAGCGTCGGAAGGACAGGGGCGGGGGAAAAACTGTTTTTT.

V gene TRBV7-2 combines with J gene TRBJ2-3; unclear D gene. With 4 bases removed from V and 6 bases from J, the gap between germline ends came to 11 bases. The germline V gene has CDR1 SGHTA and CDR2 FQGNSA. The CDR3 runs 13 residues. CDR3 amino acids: CASSSGTADTQYF. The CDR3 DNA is TGTGCCAGCAGCTCAGGTACCGCGGATACGCAGTATTTT.